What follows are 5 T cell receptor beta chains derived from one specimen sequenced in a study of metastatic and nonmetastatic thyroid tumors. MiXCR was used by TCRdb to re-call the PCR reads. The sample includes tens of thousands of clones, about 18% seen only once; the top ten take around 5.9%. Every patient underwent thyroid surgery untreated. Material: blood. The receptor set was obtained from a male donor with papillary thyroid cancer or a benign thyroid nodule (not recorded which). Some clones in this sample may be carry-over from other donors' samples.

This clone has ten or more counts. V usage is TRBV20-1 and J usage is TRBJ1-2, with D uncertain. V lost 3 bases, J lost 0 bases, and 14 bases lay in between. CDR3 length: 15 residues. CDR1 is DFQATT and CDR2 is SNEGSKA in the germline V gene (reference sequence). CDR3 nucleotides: TGCAGTGCTAGTTCGGGTCAGAACCCTAACTATGGCTACACCTTC. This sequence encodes CSASSGQNPNYGYTF.

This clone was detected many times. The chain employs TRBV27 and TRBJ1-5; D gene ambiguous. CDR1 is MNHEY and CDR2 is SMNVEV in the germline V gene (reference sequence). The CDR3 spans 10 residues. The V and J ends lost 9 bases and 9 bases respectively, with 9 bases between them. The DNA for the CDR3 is TGTGCCAGTTCAACGGGGCCCCAGCATTTT. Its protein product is CASSTGPQHF.

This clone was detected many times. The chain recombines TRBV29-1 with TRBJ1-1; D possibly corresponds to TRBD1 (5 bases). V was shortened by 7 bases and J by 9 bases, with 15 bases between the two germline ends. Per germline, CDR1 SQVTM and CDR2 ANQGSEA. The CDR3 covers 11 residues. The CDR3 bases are TGCAGCGCCCAGGGCCAGGGAAAAGCTTTCTTT. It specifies CSAQGQGKAFF.

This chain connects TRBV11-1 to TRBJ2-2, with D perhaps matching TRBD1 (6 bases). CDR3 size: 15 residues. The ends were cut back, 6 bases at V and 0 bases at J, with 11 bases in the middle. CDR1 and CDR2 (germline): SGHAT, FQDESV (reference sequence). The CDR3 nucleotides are TGTGCCAGCAGGGAGACAGGTTCGAACACCGGGGAGCTGTTTTTT. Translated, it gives CASRETGSNTGELFF.

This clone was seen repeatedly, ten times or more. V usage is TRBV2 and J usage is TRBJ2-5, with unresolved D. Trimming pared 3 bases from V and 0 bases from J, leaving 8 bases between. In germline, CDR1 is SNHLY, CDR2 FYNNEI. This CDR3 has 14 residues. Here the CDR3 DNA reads TGTGCCAGCAGTGACATATACAACCAAGAGACCCAGTACTTC. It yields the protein CASSDIYNQETQYF.